This T cell receptor (beta chain) was identified in a study of OX40 agonist ivuxolimab in advanced cancers. Study-level background: Ivuxolimab was a fully human IgG2 agonistic monoclonal antibody targeting the costimulatory receptor OX40 (CD134). Intravenous ivuxolimab was administered to patients every 2 weeks at six dose levels: 0.01, 0.1, 0.3, 1.5, 3 and 10 mg/kg. Among the approximately 50 dose-escalation patients, approximately 20 had hepatocellular carcinoma, 15 or so melanoma, 9 renal cell carcinoma and 9 head and neck cancer. The dose-escalation cohort was almost 85% male with a mean age of approximately 60 years, ranging from about 23 to 85. Patients were allowed to have had prior anti-PD-1, anti-PD-L1 or anti-CTLA-4 therapy, and roughly 40% of the dose-escalation patients had previously received checkpoint inhibitors. Partial responses occurred in three dose-escalation patients: two with cutaneous melanoma and one with hepatocellular carcinoma. Peripheral TCRbeta sequencing aimed to test whether ivuxolimab altered TCR sequence diversity and caused clonal T-cell expansion. The paper reports the monotherapy dose-escalation portion (N = 52 patients) of the phase I ivuxolimab trial. The full study reports these points: At doses of 0.1 to 3.0 mg/kg, clonal expansion of both CD4+ and CD8+ T cells in blood was seen between baseline and week 6. After ivuxolimab, expanded clones were on average more numerous among CD8+ T cells than among CD4+ T cells. Antigen specificity was not determined for the clonally expanded peripheral T cells. Low levels of normalized T-cell clonal expansion were also shown by some nonresponding patients. Partial responders in the 0.1-3.0 mg/kg groups had among the lowest normalized peripheral clonal expansion, especially among CD8+ T cells.

To sequence the TCRbeta CDR3 region, genomic DNA was isolated from the sorted cells. The immunoSEQ Assay was used for sequencing of TCRbeta CDR3 regions. As stored in TCRdb, this immuneACCESS dataset retains in-frame rearrangements with V and J assigned. A fraction of the clones does not appear; measured against another copy, unresolved V genes explain less than half of the discrepancy, and the remainder lacks a known reason. Present in this sample are tens of thousands of clones, approximately 70% of which were seen just once. Together, the top ten hold around 18% of the sample. The trial excluded patients who had a history of autoimmune disease or who were on systemic immunosuppression. Peripheral blood for TCR sequencing was collected from all dose cohorts at baseline, on cycle 4 day 1, and on cycle 7 day 1. Samples came from an open-label, multicenter, first-in-human phase I dose-escalation trial of ivuxolimab. Adults with locally advanced or metastatic head and neck squamous cell, hepatocellular, melanoma or renal cell carcinoma were enrolled in the trial. Before TCR sequencing, CD4+ T cells and CD8+ T cells were sorted from peripheral blood as separate populations.

A note on this clone: What this receptor recognizes is not known. The input lacks base qualities; no much larger clone sits a single base away.

The clonotype comes from an adult with an advanced solid tumor such as melanoma, head and neck, liver or kidney cancer. The specimen comprised CD4+ or CD8+ T cells sorted from blood, sampled in a trial of the OX40 agonist ivuxolimab.

The base sequence is TGCGCCAGCAGCCAAGGACAGGGCGCCTACGAGCAGTACTTC. Its translation is CASSQGQGAYEQYF. The receptor chain draws on TRBV4-1 and TRBJ2-7; 7 bases in between match TRBD1. The CDR3 measures 14 amino acids from cysteine to phenylalanine. The read is trimmed to its CDR3 DNA, 42 bases read in frame from base 1. For CDR1 and CDR2, the germline V gene lists MGHRA and YSYEKL. Trimmed from V: 1 base; trimmed from J: 2 bases; junction bases lacking a gene match: 2.